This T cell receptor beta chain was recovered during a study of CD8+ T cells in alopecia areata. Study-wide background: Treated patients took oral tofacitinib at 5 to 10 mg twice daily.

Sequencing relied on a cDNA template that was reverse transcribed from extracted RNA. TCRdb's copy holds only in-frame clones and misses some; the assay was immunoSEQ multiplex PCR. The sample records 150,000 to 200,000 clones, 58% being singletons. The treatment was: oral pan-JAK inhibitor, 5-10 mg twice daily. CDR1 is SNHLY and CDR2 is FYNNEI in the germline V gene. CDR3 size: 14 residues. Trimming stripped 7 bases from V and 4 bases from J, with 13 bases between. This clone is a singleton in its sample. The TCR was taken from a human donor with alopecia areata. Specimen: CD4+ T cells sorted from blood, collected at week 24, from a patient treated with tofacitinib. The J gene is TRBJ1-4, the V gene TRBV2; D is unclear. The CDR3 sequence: CASTEGWSNEKLFF. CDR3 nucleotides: TGTGCCAGCACCGAGGGCTGGAGTAATGAAAAACTGTTTTTT. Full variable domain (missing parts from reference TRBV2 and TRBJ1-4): EPEVTQTPSHQVTQMGQEVILRCVPISNHLYFYWYRQILGQKVEFLVSFYNNEISEKSEIFDDQFSVERPDGSNFTLKIRSTKLEDSAMYFCASTEGWSNEKLFFGSGTQLSVL.